The 18 T cell receptor beta chains given below trace back to one sample, sequenced in a study of CD8 T cells in Susac syndrome. RNA in amounts of 0.5 to 1 ug was reverse transcribed with random hexamers. TCRdb processed the immunoSEQ multiplex PCR reads anew with MiXCR; each CDR3 protein has one entry. The repertoire holds some 450,000 distinct CDR3 sequences, with 85% as singletons. Sequences were obtained from CD8+ T cells from PBMCs. Receptors originate from a human donor with multiple sclerosis.

V gene TRBV5-1 combines with J gene TRBJ2-3; 9 bases are a match to TRBD2. The CDR3 is 15 residues long. Germline CDR1 and CDR2: SGHRS and YFSETQ. Losses at the gene ends were 2 bases for V and 3 bases for J; bases not matched to a gene: 4. The CDR3 DNA reads as TGCGCCAGCAGCTTTCCCGCGGGAGGGACAGATACGCAGTATTTT. The encoded protein is CASSFPAGGTDTQYF.

This chain links TRBV19 with TRBJ1-5; no clear D. The CDR3 runs 15 residues. Looked up from germline, CDR1 is LNHDA and CDR2 is SQIVND (reference sequence). The germline V and J ends were trimmed by 2 bases and 2 bases, with 10 bases remaining between them. This chain's CDR3 is CASSISPAGNQPQHF. The CDR3 coding sequence is TGTGCCAGTAGTATAAGTCCTGCTGGCAATCAGCCCCAGCATTTT.

The J gene is TRBJ2-7, the V gene TRBV5-1, with D perhaps being TRBD1 or TRBD2 (5 bases each). CDR1 and CDR2 (germline): SGHRS, YFSETQ. This CDR3 is 14 amino acids long. Trimming cost V 4 bases and J 3 bases, with 14 bases left between them. CDR3 in DNA: TGCGCCAGCAGCGATGGGACCCAGGGCTACGAGCAGTACTTC. Protein product: CASSDGTQGYEQYF.

The rearrangement joins TRBV6-2 or TRBV6-3 to TRBJ2-7; D unresolved. There are 13 residues in the CDR3. The ends were cut back, 0 bases at V and 3 bases at J, with 6 bases in the middle. The germline V gene encodes CDR1 MNHEY and CDR2 SVGEGT. The CDR3: CASSYSSYYEQYF. The CDR3 coding sequence is TGTGCCAGCAGTTACTCTTCCTACTACGAGCAGTACTTC.

V usage is TRBV28 and J usage is TRBJ1-4; 7 bases line up with TRBD1. Germline-derived CDR1 and CDR2 are MDHEN and SYDVKM. The V segment lost 8 bases and the J segment 7 bases; nucleotides outside the gene matches: 7. This CDR3 is 13 amino acids long. The CDR3 DNA sequence: TGTGCCAGCCCGGGACAGAGATTTGAAAAACTGTTTTTT. It specifies CASPGQRFEKLFF.

The chain carries TRBV28 and TRBJ2-2; D is tentatively TRBD1 or TRBD2 (5 bases each). This CDR3 spans 16 amino acids. V shed 2 bases and J shed 4 bases, with 14 bases lying between them. Germline CDR1 and CDR2: MDHEN and SYDVKM. For the CDR3, the DNA is TGTGCCAGCAGTTTAGGTCAAGAGGGGCCCACCGGGGAGCTGTTTTTT. Translated: CASSLGQEGPTGELFF. Full variable domain (outside the CDR3, taken from reference TRBV28 and TRBJ2-2): DVKVTQSSRYLVKRTGEKVFLECVQDMDHENMFWYRQDPGLGLRLIYFSYDVKMKEKGDIPEGYSVSREKKERFSLILESASTNQTSMYLCASSLGQEGPTGELFFGEGSRLTVL.

The V call is TRBV9, the J call TRBJ2-7, with D perhaps matching TRBD1 (6 bases). Germline V CDR1 and CDR2: SGDLS, YYNGEE. The length of the CDR3 is 12 residues. V was shortened by 4 bases and J by 5 bases, with 10 bases between the two germline ends. The CDR3 is CASSPRGDEQYF. Here the CDR3 DNA reads TGTGCCAGCAGCCCCAGGGGTGACGAGCAGTACTTC. The full variable domain, in which reference TRBV9 and TRBJ2-7 provide the parts outside the CDR3, is DSGVTQTPKHLITATGQRVTLRCSPRSGDLSVYWYQQSLDQGLQFLIQYYNGEERAKGNILERFSAQQFPDLHSELNLSSLELGDSALYFCASSPRGDEQYFGPGTRLTVT.

The V gene is TRBV2, the J gene TRBJ2-5, with D perhaps TRBD1 (6 bases). The V gene's germline CDR1 is SNHLY and CDR2 FYNNEI. The V gene lost 4 bases and the J gene lost 5 bases, with 14 bases spanning the gap. The CDR3 has 14 amino acids. The CDR3, as DNA: TGTGCCAGCAGTGTACAACAGGGAGACGAGACCCAGTACTTC. Translation: CASSVQQGDETQYF.

V gene TRBV4-1 combines with J gene TRBJ1-1; maybe TRBD1 (6 bases). Trimming stripped 6 bases from V and 0 bases from J, with 17 bases between. The CDR3 has 16 amino acids. The germline V gene encodes CDR1 MGHRA and CDR2 YSYEKL. CDR3 in amino acids: CASRKAGGGMNTEAFF. The CDR3 DNA follows: TGCGCCAGCAGGAAAGCTGGGGGGGGCATGAACACTGAAGCTTTCTTT.

The chain joins TRBV5-4 to TRBJ1-2; D remains unclear. CDR3 length: 15 amino acids. The V and J ends lost 4 bases and 8 bases respectively, with 21 bases between them. Per the germline V gene, CDR1 is SGHNT and CDR2 is YYREEE (reference sequence). Here the CDR3 DNA reads TGTGCCAGCAGCACTTTGGACGACCTACAGTCGGGCTACACCTTC. It encodes CASSTLDDLQSGYTF.

This chain uses TRBV4-1 with TRBJ2-2; TRBD2 matches at 7 bases. There are 13 residues in the CDR3. Germline assignment: CDR1 MGHRA and CDR2 YSYEKL. The V and J ends lost 5 bases and 6 bases, in that order; junction bases with no gene match: 3. The DNA of the CDR3 is TGCGCCAGCAGCTACACTAGCGCCGGGGAGCTGTTTTTT. Residues: CASSYTSAGELFF.

The chain combines TRBV2 with TRBJ2-1; D not certain. The CDR3 is 17 residues long. Trimming stripped 0 bases from V and 2 bases from J, with 14 bases between. Germline V gives CDR1 SNHLY, CDR2 FYNNEI. The CDR3 region has the DNA TGTGCCAGCAGTGAAGCCTCCGGACGGTGGACCTACAATGAGCAGTTCTTC. Amino acid sequence: CASSEASGRWTYNEQFF.

The rearrangement uses TRBV4-1 and TRBJ2-1, with 7 positions matching TRBD2. The V and J ends lost 1 base and 4 bases, in that order; junction bases with no gene match: 7. CDR3 length equals 16 residues. Germline V lookup: CDR1 MGHRA, CDR2 YSYEKL. The CDR3 protein is CASSQVWDGRYNEQFF. In DNA form, the CDR3 reads TGCGCCAGCAGCCAAGTCTGGGACGGGAGGTACAATGAGCAGTTCTTC.

This sequence joins TRBV20-1 and TRBJ2-3, with 7 bases that match TRBD1. Germline values: CDR1 DFQATT, CDR2 SNEGSKA (reference sequence). This CDR3 region has 14 residues. V lost 3 bases, J lost 5 bases, and 8 bases stayed unmatched. CDR3 in amino acids: CSASLQGKVDTQYF. For the CDR3, the DNA is TGCAGTGCTAGTTTACAGGGGAAAGTAGATACGCAGTATTTT.

DNA of the CDR3: TGTGCCAGCAGCTTAGTCAAGGGCGGGCCCTTAGTCGGGGAGCTGTTTTTT. Translated: CASSLVKGGPLVGELFF. The V call is TRBV7-6, the J call TRBJ2-2; TRBD2 is a possible D gene (5 bases). Germline V gives CDR1 SGHVS, CDR2 FNYEAQ. Trimming cost V 1 base and J 7 bases, with 19 bases left between them. There are 17 residues in the CDR3.

This clonotype was observed a single time. This chain connects TRBV4-2 to TRBJ2-7; 8 bases map to TRBD2. Germline V gene lookup returns CDR1 LGHNA and CDR2 YNFKEQ. V lost 0 bases, J lost 4 bases, and 11 bases stayed unmatched. This CDR3 has 17 residues. CDR3 residues: CASSQEEGGGRLYEQYF. The CDR3 DNA sequence: TGTGCCAGCAGCCAAGAGGAGGGAGGCGGGAGGCTGTACGAGCAGTACTTC.

This chain's CDR3 is CASSRTGFSYNEQFF. Here the CDR3 DNA reads TGTGCCAGCAGTAGGACAGGGTTCTCCTACAATGAGCAGTTCTTC. V usage is TRBV27 and J usage is TRBJ2-1, with 8 positions matching TRBD1. Germline CDR1 and CDR2: MNHEY and SMNVEV (reference sequence). The length of the CDR3 is 15 residues. The V gene end was trimmed by 5 bases and the J gene end by 0 bases; junction bases not matched to a gene: 3.

The chain links TRBV10-3 to TRBJ2-1, with TRBD1 identical over 8 bases. Germline values: CDR1 ENHRY, CDR2 SYGVKD. The CDR3 runs to 11 residues. The junction had 6 bases not matched to a gene; V was cut back by 10 bases and J by 10 bases. The CDR3 loop reads CASTGGREQFF. CDR3 nucleotide sequence: TGTGCCAGTACAGGGGGAAGAGAGCAGTTCTTC.